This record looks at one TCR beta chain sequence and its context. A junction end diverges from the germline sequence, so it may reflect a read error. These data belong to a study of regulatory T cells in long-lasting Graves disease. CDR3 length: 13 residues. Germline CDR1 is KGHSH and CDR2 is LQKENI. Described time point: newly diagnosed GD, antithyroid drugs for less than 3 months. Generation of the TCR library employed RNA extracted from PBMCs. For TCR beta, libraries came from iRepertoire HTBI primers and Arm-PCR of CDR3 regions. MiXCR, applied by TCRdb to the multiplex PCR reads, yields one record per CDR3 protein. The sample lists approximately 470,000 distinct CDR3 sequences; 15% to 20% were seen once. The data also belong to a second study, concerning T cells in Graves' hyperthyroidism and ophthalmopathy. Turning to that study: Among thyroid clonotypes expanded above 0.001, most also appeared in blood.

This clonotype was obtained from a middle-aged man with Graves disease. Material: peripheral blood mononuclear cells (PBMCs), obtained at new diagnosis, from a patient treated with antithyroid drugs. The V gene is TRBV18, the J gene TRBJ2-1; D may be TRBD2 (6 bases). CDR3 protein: CASSPGLYNEQLF. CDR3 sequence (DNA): TGTGCCAGCTCACCGGGACTGTACAATGAGCAGCTCTTC.